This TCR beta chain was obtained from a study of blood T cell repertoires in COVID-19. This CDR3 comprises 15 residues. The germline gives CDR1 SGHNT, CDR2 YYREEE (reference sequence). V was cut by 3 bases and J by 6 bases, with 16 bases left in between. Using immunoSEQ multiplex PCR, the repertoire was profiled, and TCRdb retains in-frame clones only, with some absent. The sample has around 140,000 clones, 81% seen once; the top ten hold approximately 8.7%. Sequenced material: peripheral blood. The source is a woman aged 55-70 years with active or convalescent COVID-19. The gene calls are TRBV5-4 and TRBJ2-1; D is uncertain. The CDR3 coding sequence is TGTGCCAGCAGCTCGCGAAGTAGCATTTCCAATGAGCAGTTCTTC. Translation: CASSSRSSISNEQFF.